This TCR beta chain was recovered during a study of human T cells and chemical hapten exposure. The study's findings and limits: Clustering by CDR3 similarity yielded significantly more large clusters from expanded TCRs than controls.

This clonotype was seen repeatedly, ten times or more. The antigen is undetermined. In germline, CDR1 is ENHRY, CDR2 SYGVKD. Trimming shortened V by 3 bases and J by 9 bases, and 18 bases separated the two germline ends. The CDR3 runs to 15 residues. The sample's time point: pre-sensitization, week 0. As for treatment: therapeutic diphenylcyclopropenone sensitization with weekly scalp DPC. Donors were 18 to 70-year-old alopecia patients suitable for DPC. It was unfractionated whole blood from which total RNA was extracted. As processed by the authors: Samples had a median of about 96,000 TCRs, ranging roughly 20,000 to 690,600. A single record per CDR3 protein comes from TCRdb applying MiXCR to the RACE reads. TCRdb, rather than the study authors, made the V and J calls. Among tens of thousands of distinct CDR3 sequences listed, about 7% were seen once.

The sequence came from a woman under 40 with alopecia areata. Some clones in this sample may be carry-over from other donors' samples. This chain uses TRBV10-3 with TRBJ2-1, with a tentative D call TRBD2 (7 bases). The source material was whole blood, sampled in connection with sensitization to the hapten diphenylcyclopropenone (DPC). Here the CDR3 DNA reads TGTGCCATCAGTGACTCTATGGGGGGGCAAAGTGAGCAGTTCTTC. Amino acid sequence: CAISDSMGGQSEQFF.